Detailed here is one T cell receptor (beta chain). While infection was still active, Seattle patients were enrolled and then followed longitudinally. In the source study's methods: Amplified reference gene primers provided the basis for estimating nucleated cell counts. This table comes from immunoSEQ multiplex PCR, and its TCRdb copy is limited to in-frame clones, with some not included. V and J calls plus clone size are reproduced from that table; the DNA served to infer D and trimming. The data hold under 200,000 clones, with around nine tenths observed a single time. Trimming shortened V by 2 bases and J by 2 bases, and 18 bases separated the two germline ends. Germline assignment: CDR1 KGHSH and CDR2 LQKENI. CDR3 size: 17 residues. The source of the sample is a study of blood T cell repertoires in COVID-19.

This TCR came from a woman in her 70s with COVID-19, enrolled during active disease. The material sequenced was peripheral blood. The chain employs TRBV18 and TRBJ1-1; a weak D match, TRBD1 (6 bases). CDR3 in amino acids: CASSPFLGPGENTEAFF. CDR3 DNA: TGTGCCAGCTCACCATTTCTAGGACCAGGGGAAAACACTGAAGCTTTCTTT.